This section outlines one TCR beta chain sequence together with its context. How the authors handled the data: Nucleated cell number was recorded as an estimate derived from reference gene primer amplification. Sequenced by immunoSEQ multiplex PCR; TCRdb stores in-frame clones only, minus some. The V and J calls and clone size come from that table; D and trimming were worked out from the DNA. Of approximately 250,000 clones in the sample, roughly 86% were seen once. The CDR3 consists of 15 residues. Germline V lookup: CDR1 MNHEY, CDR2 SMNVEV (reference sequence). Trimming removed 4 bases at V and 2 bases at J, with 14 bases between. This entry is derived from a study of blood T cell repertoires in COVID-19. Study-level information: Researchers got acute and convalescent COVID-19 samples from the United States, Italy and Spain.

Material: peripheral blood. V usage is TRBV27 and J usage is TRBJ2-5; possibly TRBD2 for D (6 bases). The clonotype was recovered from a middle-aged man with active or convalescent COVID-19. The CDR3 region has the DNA TGTGCCAGCAGTTCCACGGGGACTGGACAAGAGACCCAGTACTTC. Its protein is CASSSTGTGQETQYF.